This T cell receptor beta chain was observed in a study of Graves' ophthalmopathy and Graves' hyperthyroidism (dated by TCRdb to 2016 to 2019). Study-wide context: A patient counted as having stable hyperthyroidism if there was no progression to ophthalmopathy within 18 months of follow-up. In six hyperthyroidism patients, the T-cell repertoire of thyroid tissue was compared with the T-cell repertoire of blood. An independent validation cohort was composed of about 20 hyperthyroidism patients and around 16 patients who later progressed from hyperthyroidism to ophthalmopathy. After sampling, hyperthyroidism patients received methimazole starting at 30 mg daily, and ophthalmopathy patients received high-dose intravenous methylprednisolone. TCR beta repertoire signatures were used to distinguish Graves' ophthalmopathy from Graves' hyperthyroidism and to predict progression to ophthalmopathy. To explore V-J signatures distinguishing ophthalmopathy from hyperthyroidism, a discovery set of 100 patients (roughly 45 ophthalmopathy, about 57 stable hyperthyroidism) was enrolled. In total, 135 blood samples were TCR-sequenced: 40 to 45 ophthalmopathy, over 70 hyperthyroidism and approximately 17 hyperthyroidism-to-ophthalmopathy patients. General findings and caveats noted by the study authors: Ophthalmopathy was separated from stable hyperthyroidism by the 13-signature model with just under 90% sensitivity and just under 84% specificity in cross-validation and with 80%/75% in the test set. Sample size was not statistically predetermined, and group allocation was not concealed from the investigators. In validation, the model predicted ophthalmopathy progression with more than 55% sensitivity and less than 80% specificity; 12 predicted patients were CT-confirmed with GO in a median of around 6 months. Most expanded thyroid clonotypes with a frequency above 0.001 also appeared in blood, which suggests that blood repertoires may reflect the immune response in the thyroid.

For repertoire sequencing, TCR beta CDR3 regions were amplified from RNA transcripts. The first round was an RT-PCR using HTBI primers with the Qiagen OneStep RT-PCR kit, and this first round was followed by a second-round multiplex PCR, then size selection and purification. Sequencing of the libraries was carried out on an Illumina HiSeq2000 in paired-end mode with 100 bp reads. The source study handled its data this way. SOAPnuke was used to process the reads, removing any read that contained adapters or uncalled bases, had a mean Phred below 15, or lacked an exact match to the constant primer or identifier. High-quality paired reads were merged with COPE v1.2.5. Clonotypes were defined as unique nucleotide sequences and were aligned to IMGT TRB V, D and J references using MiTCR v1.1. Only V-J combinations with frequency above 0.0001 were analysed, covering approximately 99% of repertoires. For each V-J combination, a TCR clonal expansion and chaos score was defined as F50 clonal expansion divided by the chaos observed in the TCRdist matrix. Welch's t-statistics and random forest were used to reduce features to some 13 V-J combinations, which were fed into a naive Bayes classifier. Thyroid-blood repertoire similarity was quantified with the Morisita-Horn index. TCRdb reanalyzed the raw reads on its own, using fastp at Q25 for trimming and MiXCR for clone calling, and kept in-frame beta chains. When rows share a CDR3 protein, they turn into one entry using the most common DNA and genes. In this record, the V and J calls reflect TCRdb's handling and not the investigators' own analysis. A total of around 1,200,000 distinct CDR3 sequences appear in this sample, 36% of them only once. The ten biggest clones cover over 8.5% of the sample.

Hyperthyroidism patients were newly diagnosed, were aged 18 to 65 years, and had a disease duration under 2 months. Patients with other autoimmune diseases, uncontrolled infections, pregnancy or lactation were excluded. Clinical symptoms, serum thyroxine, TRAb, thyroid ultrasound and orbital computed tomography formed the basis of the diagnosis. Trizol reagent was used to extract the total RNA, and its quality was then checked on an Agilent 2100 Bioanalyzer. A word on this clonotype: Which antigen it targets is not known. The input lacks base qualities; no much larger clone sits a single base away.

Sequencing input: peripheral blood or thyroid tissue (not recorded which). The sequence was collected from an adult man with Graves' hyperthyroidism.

The nucleotide sequence is TGTGCCAGCAGTTACGCTGACAGGCTGAACACCGGGGAGCTGTTTTTT. Translation gives CASSYADRLNTGELFF. The chain couples TRBV6-6 to TRBJ2-2; the best D guess is TRBD1, with 6 bases matching. CDR1 and CDR2, looked up from the germline V gene (reference sequence), are MNHNY and SVGAGI. The CDR3 starts with the cysteine, ends with the phenylalanine, and has 16 residues. Of all the DNA, just the CDR3 is kept, 48 bases in frame from base 1. V gives up 2 bases and J gives up 1 base, and the segment between their germline ends measures 11 bases.